This TCR beta chain was identified during a study of cytomegalovirus exposure and HLA in healthy donors. Broader study findings: It was reported that the classifier diagnosed cytomegalovirus status with high specificity and sensitivity in both the original and validation cohorts. About 90% or about 30% of the time was how often most TCR beta V segments were productive, according to an earlier analysis.

PCR employed 60 Vbeta and 13 Jbeta primers. Repertoires were generated with immunoSEQ multiplex PCR, while TCRdb's copy carries only in-frame clones and drops some. The sample shows 100,000 or so clones, 78% of them seen only once. This CDR3 comprises 16 residues. The V and J ends lost 0 bases and 0 bases respectively, with 11 bases between them. CDR1 and CDR2 from the germline V gene are KGHSH and LQKENI. Regarding this clone: Its specificity is unknown.

The receptor was derived from a man aged 25 to 40 in good health and CMV-seronegative. The sample comprised PBMCs. The rearrangement links TRBV18 to TRBJ1-2, with D tentatively TRBD1 (5 bases). The CDR3 nucleotides read TGTGCCAGCTCACCACCAGGGGCTCCTCCTAACTATGGCTACACCTTC. Translation gives CASSPPGAPPNYGYTF.